The 7 T cell receptor beta chains given below trace back to one sample, sequenced in a study of T cell repertoires in cytomegalovirus infection (dated by TCRdb to about 2019). The treatment or condition label corresponds to: in vitro stimulation with specific CMV peptide epitopes to enrich CMV-specific T cells. These receptors have no identified antigens. The data were produced on an Illumina HiSeq 1500. The public reads were run again by TCRdb, first through fastp at Q25 and then through MiXCR, and only productive beta chains were kept. Identical CDR3 protein sequences are pooled into one entry, listed with their most common genes and DNA. The sample yields about 920,000 distinct CDR3 sequences; approximately 30% were counted once. In total, the top ten clones hold roughly 13% of the sample. The sample was cultured CD8+ T cells from PBMCs, taken from culture after CMV antigen stimulation. These receptors were taken from a human donor in good health (CMV status not recorded). Some clones in this sample may be carry-over from other donors' samples.

The rearrangement joins TRBV29-1 to TRBJ1-2, with D possibly matching TRBD1 (5 bases). Trimming removed 5 bases at V and 2 bases at J, with 12 bases between. Per the germline V gene, CDR1 is SQVTM and CDR2 is ANQGSEA. The CDR3 runs to 13 residues. CDR3 coding DNA: TGCAGCGTTCGGCAGGGAGGCAACTATGGCTACACCTTC. The encoded protein is CSVRQGGNYGYTF.

The chain is built from TRBV14 and TRBJ1-2, with D unresolved. The V gene's germline CDR1 is SGHDN and CDR2 FVKESK. Between the trimmed V and J ends, which lost 0 bases and 7 bases, there was a span of 9 bases. The CDR3 extends over 13 amino acids. The CDR3 protein is CASSQDSGGGYTF. The CDR3 DNA sequence: TGTGCCAGCAGCCAAGACTCGGGTGGTGGCTACACCTTC.

This clonotype was counted many times. The chain's CDR3 is CASSLTGRNTEAFF. The CDR3 DNA follows: TGTGCCAGCAGCTTAACGGGGAGGAACACTGAAGCTTTCTTT. The chain combines TRBV5-4 with TRBJ1-1, with unresolved D. This CDR3 is 14 amino acids long. CDR1 is SGHNT and CDR2 is YYREEE in the germline V gene (reference sequence). Trimming removed 2 bases from V and 1 base from J, with 9 bases in between. Full variable domain (missing parts from reference TRBV5-4 and TRBJ1-1): ETGVTQSPTHLIKTRGQQVTLRCSSQSGHNTVSWYQQALGQGPQFIFQYYREEENGRGNFPPRFSGLQFPNYSSELNVNALELDDSALYLCASSLTGRNTEAFFGQGTRLTVV.

This chain joins TRBV12-5 and TRBJ1-5; D remains unclear. V was clipped by 6 bases and J by 5 bases, with 11 bases between them. The CDR3 consists of 13 residues. CDR1 LGHNT and CDR2 FRNRAP come from the germline V gene. CDR3 residues: CASGQTLYQPQHF. The CDR3 coding sequence is TGTGCTAGTGGCCAAACCCTATATCAGCCCCAGCATTTT.

This clonotype was found many times. The rearrangement joins TRBV7-6 to TRBJ2-2; D gene uncertain. This CDR3 contains 14 residues. Trimming cost V 2 bases and J 5 bases, with 9 bases left between them. Germline CDR1 and CDR2: SGHVS and FNYEAQ. In nucleotides, the CDR3 is TGTGCCAGCAGCTTAAGCTTGGGGACCGGGGAGCTGTTTTTT. It encodes CASSLSLGTGELFF.

This clonotype showed up just a few times. CDR3 loop: CASSYGGDYEQYF. The DNA of the CDR3 is TGTGCCAGCAGTTACGGAGGGGACTACGAGCAGTACTTC. V gene TRBV6-6 combines with J gene TRBJ2-7; TRBD2 is a possible D gene (6 bases). The CDR3 loop spans 13 amino acids. The germline V gene encodes CDR1 MNHNY and CDR2 SVGAGI (reference sequence). Trimming shortened V by 2 bases and J by 3 bases, and 8 bases separated the two germline ends.

The chain has TRBV5-1 and TRBJ2-1; 12 bases align to TRBD1. Germline CDR1 and CDR2: SGHRS and YFSETQ. CDR3 length equals 16 residues. V dropped 3 bases and J dropped 3; count of bases not matched to a gene: 4. The CDR3 loop is CASSSGQGADYNEQFF. The CDR3 DNA sequence: TGCGCCAGCAGCTCGGGACAGGGGGCAGACTACAATGAGCAGTTCTTC.